One and the same sample provided the 27 T cell receptor beta chains below, sequenced in a study of low-dose radiotherapy and immunotherapy resistance in tumors. Time point specified: before trial treatment. With a V-primer adapter and a constant-region primer, TCRs were amplified for roughly 18 PCR cycles. TCRdb reprocessed the reads via MiXCR and lists one record per CDR3 protein. The table lists about 50,000 distinct CDR3 sequences, roughly 10% of them singletons. The source was PBMCs, collected before treatment. The receptors stem from a female donor with ovarian cancer.

This clonotype was seen many times. The chain employs TRBV6-5 and TRBJ2-3; perhaps D is TRBD1 or TRBD2 (5 bases each). The V gene lost 6 bases and the J gene lost 3 bases, with 13 bases spanning the gap. CDR1 is MNHEY and CDR2 is SVGAGI in the germline V gene. This CDR3 comprises 14 residues. CDR3 in amino acids: CASRREGITDTQYF. The CDR3 DNA sequence: TGTGCCAGCAGGAGAGAGGGGATTACAGATACGCAGTATTTT.

The table lists this clonotype with many counts. The DNA of the CDR3 is TGCAGTGCCCCTAGCGGGGGTAGCTCCTACAATGAGCAGTTCTTC. This translates into CSAPSGGSSYNEQFF. The rearrangement links TRBV20-1 to TRBJ2-1, with 10 bases that match TRBD2. This CDR3 is built from 15 residues. With V trimmed by 6 bases and J by 0 bases, 5 bases remained unmatched. Germline values: CDR1 DFQATT, CDR2 SNEGSKA (reference sequence).

This clonotype was counted many times. The V gene is TRBV2, the J gene TRBJ2-1; 9 nucleotides agree with TRBD1. Germline CDR1 is SNHLY and CDR2 is FYNNEI. The CDR3 length is 15 residues. J gave up 9 bases and V 6 bases, and 12 bases lay outside the gene matches. In DNA form, the CDR3 reads TGTGCCAGCAGCCTTGTAACTACAGGGGGCTCTGAGCAGTTCTTC. It yields the protein CASSLVTTGGSEQFF.

Concerning this clonotype itself: A far bigger clonotype differs at one base, so this is likely a read error. The V gene is TRBV10-3, the J gene TRBJ2-7; TRBD2 matches at 8 bases. CDR1 is ENHRY and CDR2 is SYGVKD in the germline V gene. The CDR3 length is 16 residues. Trimming at V came to 6 bases and at J to 7 bases, leaving 17 bases not matched to a gene. The CDR3: CAISGAGESSYNEQYF. CDR3 DNA sequence: TGTGCCATCAGCGGAGCGGGGGAGAGCTCCTACAATGAGCAGTACTTC.

To note about this clonotype: The CDR3 end shows no conserved phenylalanine or tryptophan, and so a read error is likely. The chain uses TRBV10-2 and TRBJ2-7; 7 nucleotides line up with TRBD1. This CDR3 is 14 amino acids long. The trim removed 6 bases at V and 1 base at J, leaving 6 bases unmatched. Germline V gene data show CDR1 as WSHSY and CDR2 as SAAADI. The CDR3 region is CASRDRMSSYEQYC. CDR3 coding DNA: TGCGCCAGCAGGGACAGGATGAGTTCCTACGAGCAGTACTGC.

The sample holds many counts of this clonotype. The V and J genes are TRBV20-1 and TRBJ1-2, with a possible D match to TRBD1 (5 bases). The CDR3 spans 11 residues. Trimming removed 3 bases at V and 7 bases at J, with 9 bases between. Germline CDR1 is DFQATT and CDR2 is SNEGSKA (reference sequence). DNA for the CDR3: TGCAGTGCTAGTGGGGCGGTTGGCTACACCTTC. As protein: CSASGAVGYTF.

This clonotype was counted a few times. A read error is possible here, since a much larger clone lies one base away. V is TRBV28 and J is TRBJ1-1; D ambiguous. Trimming took off 6 bases at V and 4 bases at J, with 15 bases between the two ends. Germline CDR1 is MDHEN and CDR2 is SYDVKM. There are 14 residues in the CDR3. For the CDR3, the DNA is TGTGCCAGCAGCCTAATCCGGATGGGCACTGAAGCTTTCTTT. Its protein is CASSLIRMGTEAFF.

This clonotype was detected ten times or more. The chain recombines TRBV4-1 with TRBJ2-6, with D unclear. Per the germline V gene, CDR1 is MGHRA and CDR2 is YSYEKL. Between the trimmed V and J ends, which lost 1 base and 2 bases, there was a span of 9 bases. The CDR3 has 16 residues. CDR3 nucleotides: TGCGCCAGCAGCCAAGGCCTTGGTGCTGGGGCCAACGTCCTGACTTTC. It translates to CASSQGLGAGANVLTF.

This clonotype was seen ten or more times. The chain recombines TRBV20-1 with TRBJ2-3, with TRBD1 matching over 12 bases. There are 15 residues in the CDR3. CDR1 and CDR2 (germline): DFQATT, SNEGSKA (reference sequence). The trim removed 3 bases at V and 5 bases at J, leaving 6 bases unmatched. The CDR3 loop is CSASRDRGRLDTQYF. The CDR3 bases are TGCAGTGCTAGCCGGGACAGGGGGCGATTAGATACGCAGTATTTT.

This clonotype was counted many times. V usage is TRBV25-1 and J usage is TRBJ2-3, with D possibly TRBD2 on 5 matching bases. With 2 bases removed from V and 3 bases from J, the gap between germline ends came to 9 bases. The germline V gene has CDR1 MGHDK and CDR2 SYGVNS. This CDR3 is 14 amino acids long. The CDR3 spells CASSEGSGTDTQYF. The CDR3 nucleotides read TGTGCCAGCAGTGAAGGAAGCGGTACAGATACGCAGTATTTT.

This clonotype was counted ten times or more. This chain links TRBV20-1 with TRBJ1-5; weak D call: TRBD1 (5 bases). CDR1 is DFQATT, CDR2 SNEGSKA, per germline (reference sequence). This CDR3 is 14 amino acids long. Trimming removed 4 bases from V and 5 bases from J, with 15 bases in between. The CDR3 loop is CSATLGQVDQPQHF. CDR3 in DNA: TGCAGTGCTACCTTAGGACAAGTAGATCAGCCCCAGCATTTT.

This clonotype was counted many times. The J gene is TRBJ2-1, the V gene TRBV27; D remains unclear. The CDR3 is 12 amino acids. V shed 2 bases and J shed 7 bases, with 6 bases lying between them. Germline CDR1 is MNHEY and CDR2 is SMNVEV (reference sequence). This CDR3 reads CASSLIGNEQFF. The CDR3 coding sequence is TGTGCCAGCAGTTTAATAGGGAATGAGCAGTTCTTC.

This clonotype is labeled as medium-sized. This chain uses TRBV28 with TRBJ2-2; D is unresolved. V lost 7 bases, J lost 4 bases, and 10 bases lay in between. The length of the CDR3 is 13 residues. The germline gives CDR1 MDHEN, CDR2 SYDVKM. This chain's CDR3 is CASTPRGTGELFF. Written as DNA, the CDR3 is TGTGCCAGCACCCCTAGAGGCACCGGGGAGCTGTTTTTT.

This clonotype was observed many times. This sequence joins TRBV7-9 and TRBJ2-2; 8 bases agree with TRBD1. The germline V gene has CDR1 SEHNR and CDR2 FQNEAQ (reference sequence). V trimming: 5 bases; J trimming: 2 bases; junction bases outside the gene matches: 7. The CDR3 has 16 amino acids. Written as DNA, the CDR3 is TGTGCCAGCAGCCCCTCCGGGACAGGAAACACCGGGGAGCTGTTTTTT. Protein: CASSPSGTGNTGELFF.

There are many counts of this clonotype. The rearrangement links TRBV27 to TRBJ2-2; TRBD1 agrees at 7 bases. Germline V gene lookup returns CDR1 MNHEY and CDR2 SMNVEV (reference sequence). Losses at the gene ends were 10 bases for V and 1 base for J; bases not matched to a gene: 6. This CDR3 contains 14 residues. For the CDR3, the DNA is TGTGCCACACGACAGGGCCAGAACACCGGGGAGCTGTTTTTT. Translating it yields CATRQGQNTGELFF.

This clonotype has a count of ten or more. The CDR3 sequence is CASSPPGQASYEQYF. The CDR3 DNA is TGTGCCAGCAGTCCCCCGGGACAGGCATCCTACGAGCAGTACTTC. This chain uses TRBV28 with TRBJ2-7; 8 nucleotides align to TRBD1. CDR1 and CDR2 from the germline V gene are MDHEN and SYDVKM. The V and J ends lost 5 bases and 1 base, in that order; junction bases with no gene match: 7. CDR3 length: 15 residues. Combining the CDR3 with reference TRBV28 and TRBJ2-7 gives the whole variable domain DVKVTQSSRYLVKRTGEKVFLECVQDMDHENMFWYRQDPGLGLRLIYFSYDVKMKEKGDIPEGYSVSREKKERFSLILESASTNQTSMYLCASSPPGQASYEQYFGPGTRLTVT.

This clonotype was seen many times. J is TRBJ2-7 and V is TRBV28, with 8 bases identical to TRBD1. Germline V gene lookup returns CDR1 MDHEN and CDR2 SYDVKM. The CDR3 contains 15 residues. V trimming: 5 bases; J trimming: 0 bases; junction bases outside the gene matches: 6. CDR3 residues: CASSETGGSSYEQYF. DNA of the CDR3: TGTGCCAGCAGTGAAACAGGGGGGAGCTCCTACGAGCAGTACTTC.

Ten or more counts support this clonotype. V and J are TRBV6-4 and TRBJ1-1, with D perhaps matching TRBD1 (5 bases). V dropped 7 bases and J dropped 2 bases, with 23 bases sitting between them. Looked up from germline, CDR1 is MRHNA and CDR2 is SNTAGT. The CDR3 spans 17 residues. The CDR3 nucleotides read TGTGCCAGCACCATACCTCCTGGGACTGGGCCAAACACTGAAGCTTTCTTT. Translation gives CASTIPPGTGPNTEAFF.

This clonotype was observed at least ten times. V is TRBV7-2 and J is TRBJ2-3, with 7 bases matching TRBD2. V lost 4 bases, J lost 4 bases, and 11 bases stayed unmatched. The CDR3 contains 16 residues. Germline lookup yields CDR1 SGHTA and CDR2 FQGNSA. The CDR3 sequence: CASSSLPGLGADTQYF. DNA of the CDR3: TGTGCCAGCAGCTCTCTCCCAGGACTAGGAGCAGATACGCAGTATTTT.

This clonotype was counted at least ten times. The V gene is TRBV10-2, the J gene TRBJ2-7, with 11 positions matching TRBD1. The length of the CDR3 is 14 residues. Trimming cost V 6 bases and J 5 bases; bases outside gene matches: 6. Per germline, CDR1 WSHSY and CDR2 SAAADI. Written as DNA, the CDR3 is TGCGCCAGCAGGGGGACAGGGGGGATCCACGAGCAGTACTTC. It is translated as CASRGTGGIHEQYF.

The sample holds many counts of this clonotype. The V and J genes are TRBV12-3 or TRBV12-4 and TRBJ2-1; D possibly matches TRBD1 or TRBD2 (6 bases each). The CDR3 extends over 20 amino acids. The V gene lost 6 bases and the J gene lost 2 bases, with 29 bases spanning the gap. DNA for the CDR3: TGTGCCAGCAGCCCCCAGGACGAGGGGGGATGGTCTCGTCCCTACAATGAGCAGTTCTTC. The encoded protein is CASSPQDEGGWSRPYNEQFF.

This clonotype was picked up a small number of times. The chain carries TRBV12-3 or TRBV12-4 and TRBJ1-2, with a possible D match to TRBD1 (6 bases). This CDR3 has 14 amino acids. V was cut by 6 bases and J by 3 bases, with 14 bases left in between. Here the CDR3 reads CASSHLRTDYGYTF. The CDR3 nucleotides read TGTGCCAGCAGCCACTTAAGGACAGACTATGGCTACACCTTC.

This clonotype was detected many times. The V and J genes are TRBV3-1 and TRBJ2-3; 7 positions agree with TRBD2. The CDR3 covers 15 residues. Unmatched junction bases numbered 4, after V lost 2 bases and J lost 2 bases. Germline V gives CDR1 LGHDT, CDR2 YNNKEL (reference sequence). DNA of the CDR3: TGTGCCAGCAGCCAATTAGCGGGTTCCACAGATACGCAGTATTTT. Encoded protein: CASSQLAGSTDTQYF.

This clonotype was observed at least ten times. The chain joins TRBV5-1 to TRBJ2-1, with 8 bases matching TRBD1. This CDR3 region has 16 residues. Per the germline V gene, CDR1 is SGHRS and CDR2 is YFSETQ. J gave up 8 bases and V 4 bases, and 14 bases lay outside the gene matches. The chain's CDR3 is CASSLYGTGSSYEQFF. The CDR3 region has the DNA TGCGCCAGCAGCCTATACGGGACAGGATCTAGTTATGAGCAGTTCTTC.

This clonotype was observed once. The likely explanation is a read error, given a far larger clone one base away. V and J are TRBV15 and TRBJ2-1; D ambiguous. CDR3 length: 15 residues. V was trimmed by 0 bases and J by 10 bases, leaving 16 bases between them. From germline, CDR1 is LNHNV and CDR2 YYDKDF (reference sequence). The CDR3: CATSRDLQVVHEQFF. As DNA, the CDR3 is TGTGCCACCAGCAGAGATCTTCAGGTGGTCCACGAGCAGTTCTTC.

This clonotype was detected many times. V is TRBV10-3 and J is TRBJ2-2; D gene ambiguous. Deletions cut 2 bases from V and 3 bases from J, with 4 bases between. CDR3 length: 13 amino acids. Germline CDR1 ENHRY, CDR2 SYGVKD. Here the CDR3 reads CAISEGHTGELFF. The CDR3 bases are TGTGCCATCAGTGAGGGTCACACCGGGGAGCTGTTTTTT.

This clonotype was counted at least ten times. The V and J genes are TRBV21-1 and TRBJ2-7. TRBV21-1 is a documented pseudogene. This CDR3 has 12 residues. CDR3 sequence (DNA): TGTGCCAGCAGCAAAGATATCTACGAGCAGTACTTC. This codes for CASSKDIYEQYF.